These 30 T cell receptor beta chains were all obtained from the same sample, sequenced in a study of blood T cell repertoires in COVID-19. Clones were read by immunoSEQ multiplex PCR, and TCRdb kept only the in-frame ones, dropping some. Of roughly 86,000 clones in the sample, approximately 85% were seen once. The specimen was peripheral blood. The receptors originated from a woman older than 75 with COVID-19, enrolled during active disease.

The chain couples TRBV18 to TRBJ2-5; D uncertain. Germline CDR1 reads KGHSH; CDR2 reads LQKENI. Deletions cut 3 bases from V and 4 bases from J, with 9 bases between. This CDR3 region has 13 residues. The CDR3 DNA is TGTGCCAGCTCACCTTCGGCAGGAGAGACCCAGTACTTC. It specifies CASSPSAGETQYF.

The chain combines TRBV4-1 with TRBJ2-7; 8 positions agree with TRBD2. The V gene's germline CDR1 is MGHRA and CDR2 YSYEKL. The CDR3 loop spans 14 amino acids. J lost 1 base, V lost 7 bases, and 6 bases had no gene match. The DNA for the CDR3 is TGCGCCAGCACCCTTACTAGCGGATCCTACGAGCAGTACTTC. This gives the protein CASTLTSGSYEQYF.

The V call is TRBV6-5, the J call TRBJ1-2, with a weak D call TRBD1 (5 bases). The ends were cut back, 1 base at V and 5 bases at J, with 17 bases in the middle. The CDR3 is made up of 16 amino acids. Germline V CDR1 and CDR2: MNHEY, SVGAGI. The CDR3 nucleotides read TGTGCCAGCAGTTACTGGGGCGACAGCGCCGGGTATGGCTACACCTTC. It codes for CASSYWGDSAGYGYTF.

This clone was picked up a small number of times. The chain has TRBV20-1 and TRBJ2-7; 7 bases agree with TRBD1. Trimming took 7 bases from V and 3 from J; bases not matched to a gene: 3. Per the germline V gene, CDR1 is DFQATT and CDR2 is SNEGSKA (reference sequence). The CDR3 spans 11 residues. The CDR3 region is CSVGTVYEQYF. The CDR3 coding sequence is TGCAGTGTCGGGACAGTCTACGAGCAGTACTTC.

A single count supports this clone. The chain couples TRBV7-8 to TRBJ2-7; a weak D match, TRBD1 (5 bases). With 2 bases removed from V and 3 bases from J, the gap between germline ends came to 11 bases. Germline CDR1 reads SGHVS; CDR2 reads FQNEAQ. The CDR3 extends over 14 amino acids. CDR3 in DNA: TGTGCCAGCAGCTTAAGCGACAGTATCTACGAGCAGTACTTC. Translation gives CASSLSDSIYEQYF.

The V gene is TRBV18, the J gene TRBJ2-2, with no clear D. CDR3 length equals 14 residues. Germline assignment: CDR1 KGHSH and CDR2 LQKENI. The germline V and J ends were trimmed by 6 bases and 5 bases, with 13 bases remaining between them. CDR3 loop: CASSLLEQTGELFF. The CDR3 DNA follows: TGTGCCAGCTCTCTCTTGGAGCAAACCGGGGAGCTGTTTTTT. Full variable domain (remainder filled in from reference TRBV18 and TRBJ2-2): NAGVMQNPRHLVRRRGQEARLRCSPMKGHSHVYWYRQLPEEGLKFMVYLQKENIIDESGMPKERFSAEFPKEGPSILRIQQVVRGDSAAYFCASSLLEQTGELFFGEGSRLTVL.

The chain recombines TRBV15 with TRBJ2-1; 9 bases are a match to TRBD2. CDR1 and CDR2 from the germline V gene are LNHNV and YYDKDF (reference sequence). The CDR3 has 15 amino acids. The V and J ends lost 3 bases and 7 bases, in that order; junction bases with no gene match: 7. The CDR3 DNA reads as TGTGCCACCAGCAGGCTAGCGGGGAACCGAAATGAGCAGTTCTTC. This encodes CATSRLAGNRNEQFF.

The V and J genes are TRBV9 and TRBJ1-2; 11 bases fit TRBD1. This CDR3 is 15 amino acids long. V lost 7 bases and J lost 4; bases outside the gene matches: 9. Per the germline V gene, CDR1 is SGDLS and CDR2 is YYNGEE. The DNA of the CDR3 is TGTGCCAGCGCGTGGGAAGGGACAGGGGGCTATGGCTACACCTTC. As protein: CASAWEGTGGYGYTF.

The rearrangement joins TRBV30 to TRBJ1-2; the D gene is possibly TRBD1 (5 bases). From germline, CDR1 is GTSNPN and CDR2 SVGIG (reference sequence). This CDR3 region has 12 residues. V was pared by 7 bases and J by 2 bases, with 11 bases between. The CDR3 bases are TGTGCCTCCACGACAGAGAACTATGGCTACACCTTC. It codes for CASTTENYGYTF.

This clone has a handful of counts. The chain uses TRBV7-2 and TRBJ2-7; 11 nucleotides align to TRBD1. The CDR3 sequence is 15 residues long. From germline, CDR1 is SGHTA and CDR2 FQGNSA. Trimming removed 4 bases from V and 4 bases from J; junction bases left unmatched: 6. Written as DNA, the CDR3 is TGTGCCAGCAGCTCAGACGGGACAGGGGGTTACGAGCAGTACTTC. Encoded protein: CASSSDGTGGYEQYF.

The chain carries TRBV2 and TRBJ1-4; D is ambiguous. This CDR3 is built from 13 residues. V lost 11 bases to trimming and J lost 0 bases, with 10 bases between them. CDR1 SNHLY and CDR2 FYNNEI come from the germline V gene. The CDR3 region is CAGRLATNEKLFF. DNA of the CDR3: TGTGCCGGTAGGCTAGCAACTAATGAAAAACTGTTTTTT.

J is TRBJ2-1 and V is TRBV2; tentatively, D is TRBD2 (7 bases). This CDR3 is 13 amino acids long. Germline V gene data show CDR1 as SNHLY and CDR2 as FYNNEI. The V end was cut by 6 bases, the J end by 8 bases, with 14 bases between. The CDR3 nucleotides read TGTGCCAGCAGCCAAGGGGGGGGCTATGAGCAGTTCTTC. Translated, it gives CASSQGGGYEQFF.

This clone was detected only once. The genes are TRBV7-8 and TRBJ2-3; no clear D. Germline V CDR1 and CDR2: SGHVS, FQNEAQ. The CDR3 totals 15 residues. V dropped 0 bases and J dropped 4 bases, with 11 bases sitting between them. CDR3 in amino acids: CASSLAVLVADTQYF. DNA for the CDR3: TGTGCCAGCAGCTTAGCGGTCCTAGTTGCAGATACGCAGTATTTT.

This sequence joins TRBV5-1 and TRBJ2-7, with D possibly matching TRBD2 (5 bases). CDR1 is SGHRS and CDR2 is YFSETQ in the germline V gene. The CDR3 extends over 13 amino acids. The V and J ends lost 4 bases and 9 bases respectively, with 17 bases between them. CDR3: CASSPLDFPGQYF. The CDR3 coding sequence is TGCGCCAGCAGCCCCTTGGACTTTCCTGGGCAGTACTTC.

In nucleotides, the CDR3 is TGTGCCAGCAGTGAGGTGACAGGGGAGACCCAGTACTTC. Amino acids: CASSEVTGETQYF. This chain uses TRBV6-2 or TRBV6-3 with TRBJ2-5, with 7 bases aligning to TRBD1. Germline CDR1 and CDR2: MNHEY and SVGEGT. Unmatched junction bases numbered 5, after V lost 5 bases and J lost 5 bases. The CDR3 runs 13 residues.

DNA of the CDR3: TGTGCCAGCAGACCCGGAGGGGACCACCACGAGCAGTACTTC. This translates into CASRPGGDHHEQYF. The chain links TRBV6-6 to TRBJ2-7, with D perhaps TRBD2 (6 bases). The CDR3 length is 14 residues. V shed 6 bases and J shed 5 bases, with 17 bases lying between them. Germline V gene sequence: CDR1 MNHNY, CDR2 SVGAGI (reference sequence).

Here the CDR3 reads CASSLRTGGGYGYTF. CDR3 nucleotides: TGCGCCAGCAGCCTTCGGACAGGGGGCGGCTATGGCTACACCTTC. This chain connects TRBV5-1 to TRBJ1-2; TRBD1 matches 11 bases. CDR3 length equals 15 residues. J gave up 4 bases and V 4 bases, and 6 bases lay outside the gene matches. Germline V CDR1 and CDR2: SGHRS, YFSETQ.

The V call is TRBV3-1 (or the pseudogene TRBV3-2), the J call TRBJ2-3, with D maybe TRBD1 (5 bases). The ends were cut back, 2 bases at V and 2 bases at J, with 11 bases in the middle. Germline CDR1 reads LGHDT; CDR2 reads YNNKEL (reference sequence). The length of the CDR3 is 15 residues. The CDR3 reads CASSQLGAHTDTQYF. CDR3 in DNA: TGTGCCAGCAGCCAACTAGGGGCCCACACAGATACGCAGTATTTT.

The chain couples TRBV11-1 to TRBJ2-7, with D tentatively TRBD2 (6 bases). The CDR3 spans 13 residues. Trimming cost V 5 bases and J 2 bases, with 10 bases left between them. Germline V lookup: CDR1 SGHAT, CDR2 FQDESV (reference sequence). This CDR3 is CASSRDLAYEQYF. In DNA, the CDR3 is TGTGCCAGCAGCCGGGACTTAGCCTACGAGCAGTACTTC.

This clone has only a few counts. The CDR3 nucleotides are TGTGCCGACTTCGGTGAGCAGTTCTTC. Translating gives CADFGEQFF. The rearrangement uses TRBV21-1 and TRBJ2-1; the D call in the table, TRBD2, was not verified against the DNA. TRBV21-1 is a pseudogene locus. The CDR3 is 9 residues long.

V gene TRBV6-1 combines with J gene TRBJ1-1; D gene unclear. This CDR3 is 13 amino acids long. Germline V CDR1 and CDR2: MNHNS, SASEGT. The V end was cut by 1 base, the J end by 7 bases, with 10 bases between. CDR3 sequence (DNA): TGTGCCAGCAGTGAAGGAGGTTGGGTTGAAGCTTTCTTT. Its protein product is CASSEGGWVEAFF.

V gene TRBV7-2 combines with J gene TRBJ1-1, with 9 bases fitting TRBD1. The ends lost 4 bases at V and 3 bases at J; junction bases unmatched: 9. The CDR3 is made up of 16 amino acids. From germline, CDR1 is SGHTA and CDR2 FQGNSA. The DNA for the CDR3 is TGTGCCAGCAGCTCCGGGACAGGGCGTAGGTACACTGAAGCTTTCTTT. Encoded protein: CASSSGTGRRYTEAFF. The full variable domain, with the rest looked up from reference TRBV7-2 and TRBJ1-1, is GAGVSQSPSNKVTEKGKDVELRCDPISGHTALYWYRQSLGQGLEFLIYFQGNSAPDKSGLPSDRFSAERTGGSVSTLTIQRTQQEDSAVYLCASSSGTGRRYTEAFFGQGTRLTVV.

This chain connects TRBV30 to TRBJ2-5, with 7 bases that match TRBD1. The J segment lost 5 bases and the V segment lost 2 bases, leaving 5 bases of the junction unmatched. Looked up from germline, CDR1 is GTSNPN and CDR2 is SVGIG (reference sequence). This CDR3 has 13 amino acids. CDR3 protein: CAWSRTGWETQYF. The CDR3 DNA follows: TGTGCCTGGAGTCGGACAGGTTGGGAGACCCAGTACTTC. The whole variable domain, filled in from reference TRBV30 and TRBJ2-5, reads SQTIHQWPATLVQPVGSPLSLECTVEGTSNPNLYWYRQAAGRGLQLLFYSVGIGQISSEVPQNLSASRPQDRQFILSSKKLLLSDSGFYLCAWSRTGWETQYFGPGTRLLVL.

This chain uses TRBV5-5 with TRBJ1-5, with 7 positions matching TRBD1. This CDR3 is 15 amino acids long. Germline CDR1 reads SGHKS; CDR2 reads YYEKEE (reference sequence). With 3 bases clipped from V and 5 bases from J, the junction kept 8 bases outside the gene matches. Written as DNA, the CDR3 is TGTGCCAGCAGCTCTCAGGGGGATTGGGATCAGCCCCAGCATTTT. It yields the protein CASSSQGDWDQPQHF.

The CDR3 loop reads CASSLGSNYGYTF. The CDR3 DNA is TGTGCCAGCAGCTTGGGCAGTAACTATGGCTACACCTTC. The chain carries TRBV5-4 and TRBJ1-2; D gene ambiguous. The CDR3 is made up of 13 amino acids. Trimming removed 0 bases at V and 1 base at J, with 4 bases between. Germline V gene sequence: CDR1 SGHNT, CDR2 YYREEE (reference sequence).

The chain employs TRBV6-1 and TRBJ1-5; 10 bases map to TRBD1. The V gene end was trimmed by 3 bases and the J gene end by 7 bases; junction bases not matched to a gene: 6. The germline V gene has CDR1 MNHNS and CDR2 SASEGT. This CDR3 region has 15 residues. The CDR3 DNA reads TGTGCCAGCAGTGAGGGGGACAGGGGTAGCCAGCCCCAGCATTTT. Amino acids: CASSEGDRGSQPQHF.

The V and J genes are TRBV10-3 and TRBJ2-2, with D possibly matching TRBD1 (6 bases). The CDR3 loop spans 14 amino acids. The V end lost 5 bases, the J end lost 4 bases, and 11 bases lay between the germline ends. CDR1 and CDR2 (germline): ENHRY, SYGVKD. The CDR3 region is CAISPGHLTGELFF. The CDR3 nucleotides read TGTGCCATCAGTCCGGGACACCTCACCGGGGAGCTGTTTTTT.

This rearrangement joins TRBV2 to TRBJ2-2; TRBD2 is a possible D gene (5 bases). Trimming cost V 5 bases and J 5 bases, with 9 bases left between them. This CDR3 comprises 13 residues. The germline gives CDR1 SNHLY, CDR2 FYNNEI. This chain's CDR3 is CASSPTSTGELFF. The CDR3 region has the DNA TGTGCCAGCAGTCCTACTAGTACCGGGGAGCTGTTTTTT.

The chain couples TRBV3-1 (or the pseudogene TRBV3-2) to TRBJ2-2; TRBD1 is a possible D gene (6 bases). This CDR3 is built from 14 residues. Germline CDR1 reads LGHDT; CDR2 reads YNNKEL (reference sequence). Trimming removed 2 bases from V and 5 bases from J, with 9 bases in between. CDR3 residues: CASSQRTVTGELFF. CDR3 coding DNA: TGTGCCAGCAGCCAAAGGACAGTAACCGGGGAGCTGTTTTTT.

This rearrangement joins TRBV6-6 to TRBJ2-5; 9 bases match TRBD1. Per germline, CDR1 MNHNY and CDR2 SVGAGI (reference sequence). This CDR3 is built from 15 residues. J gave up 5 bases and V 5 bases, and 9 bases lay outside the gene matches. CDR3 nucleotide sequence: TGTGCCAGCAGTGCCCCGGACAGGGGCAGGGAGACCCAGTACTTC. This sequence encodes CASSAPDRGRETQYF.